These T cell receptor beta chains were read from a single sample in a study of human T cells and chemical hapten exposure. TCRdb passed the RACE reads through MiXCR, listing each CDR3 protein once. The data hold more than 65,000 distinct CDR3 sequences, with 10% to 13% observed a single time. This sample comprised whole blood, obtained in connection with sensitization to the hapten diphenylcyclopropenone (DPC). These TCRs come from a woman in her 50s with alopecia areata. Some clones in this sample may be carry-over from other donors' samples. The CDR3 runs from the conserved cysteine through the conserved F or W. The order of the fields is V gene, J gene, clone size, D gene, CDR3 DNA, CDR3 protein. A D gene is named only where the DNA matches it firmly. Where a row states a size, it is once, few, many or the class of an expanded clone; other rows omit it.

>TRBV6-1|TRBJ1-1|few|NA
TGTGCCAGCAGTGAAGATATGTGGGGGCACGCTGAAGCTTTCTTT
CASSEDMWGHAEAFF
>TRBV6-2/TRBV6-3|TRBJ2-2|few|NA
TGTGCCAGCAGTACCCTCCCCGGTGGGGTCACCGGGGAGCTGTTTTTT
CASSTLPGGVTGELFF
>TRBV6-1|TRBJ1-3|few|NA
TGTGCCAGCGGTGAGAGCTCTGGAAACACCATATATTTT
CASGESSGNTIYF
>TRBV20-1|TRBJ1-2|many|NA
TGCAGTGCTAGGCGGGGGGACTATGGCTACACCTTC
CSARRGDYGYTF
>TRBV29-1|TRBJ2-7|NA|NA
TGCAGCGGCGGAGTTGGAGGCAACGAGCAGTACTTC
CSGGVGGNEQYF
>TRBV10-3|TRBJ2-3|many|TRBD2
TGTGCCATCAGTGGGGCAGCGGGAGGAGGAGATACGCAGTATTTT
CAISGAAGGGDTQYF
>TRBV7-9|TRBJ1-1|few|NA
TGTGCCAGCAGCCCGGAGTGGGGGGAGAGGACTGAAGCTTTCTTT
CASSPEWGERTEAFF
>TRBV25-1|TRBJ2-3|NA|NA
TGTGCCAGCAGTCCTCCAGGACCCAGATGGGATACGCAGTATTTT
CASSPPGPRWDTQYF
>TRBV29-1|TRBJ2-2|few|NA
TGCAGCGTTGCCCACAGGCGAACGAACACCGGGGAGCTGTTTTTT
CSVAHRRTNTGELFF
>TRBV14|TRBJ1-2|few|NA
TGTGCCAGCAGCCAAGATGAGGGCATATGGGGCTACACCTTC
CASSQDEGIWGYTF
>TRBV12-3/TRBV12-4|TRBJ2-4|NA|TRBD2
TGTGCCAGCGCCACCGGGACTAGCGTTCTAGCCAAAAACATTCAGTACTTC
CASATGTSVLAKNIQYF
>TRBV12-2|TRBJ1-1|few|NA
TGTGCAAGTCGCTTAAAACGAGGGCCTTCATTGGGGGGCTCGAGGGCTGAAGCTTTCTTT
CASRLKRGPSLGGSRAEAFF
>TRBV28|TRBJ2-2|few|TRBD2
TGTGCCAGCATGAGTCTAGCGGGTAACACCGGGGAGCTGTTTTTT
CASMSLAGNTGELFF
>TRBV2|TRBJ2-5|few|NA
TGTGCCAGCCGGGACGGGCAAGAGACCCAGTACTTC
CASRDGQETQYF
>TRBV12-3/TRBV12-4|TRBJ2-1|many|NA
TGTGCCAGCACCTCCTGGGTACCCCTCTCCTACAATGAGCAGTTCTTC
CASTSWVPLSYNEQFF
>TRBV7-9|TRBJ1-1|NA|NA
TGTGCCAGCAGCACCCGACAGATGAACACTGAAGCTTTCTTT
CASSTRQMNTEAFF
>TRBV6-4|TRBJ2-3|NA|NA
TGTGCCAGCAGTGAAGGAGCGGGAGATACGCAGTATTTT
CASSEGAGDTQYF
>TRBV20-1|TRBJ1-1|many|NA
TGCAGTGCTAGACTCCCGGGGGGCACTGAAGCTTTCTTT
CSARLPGGTEAFF
>TRBV9|TRBJ2-7|NA|TRBD2
TGTGCCAGCAGCGTCTCTCCGGGACTAGCGGGAGGAAGCTCCTACGAGCAGTACTTC
CASSVSPGLAGGSSYEQYF
>TRBV5-5|TRBJ2-3|few|TRBD2
TGTGCCAGCAGCTTAAAAGCTAGCGGGACAGATACGCAGTATTTT
CASSLKASGTDTQYF
>TRBV28|TRBJ2-5|few|NA
TGTGCCAGCAGGTGGCAGGGCGGACGAGAGACCCAGTACTTC
CASRWQGGRETQYF
>TRBV12-3/TRBV12-4|TRBJ2-1|few|NA
TGTGCCAGCAGTTGGACCGGTAGCTCCTACAATGAGCAGTTCTTC
CASSWTGSSYNEQFF
>TRBV7-2|TRBJ2-2|few|NA
TGTGCCAGCGCTTGGGGCTCGAACACCGGGGAGCTGTTTTTT
CASAWGSNTGELFF
>TRBV2|TRBJ1-3|few|NA
TGTGCCAGCGGCGGACAGTTTGGAAACACCATATATTTT
CASGGQFGNTIYF
>TRBV7-6|TRBJ1-1|NA|NA
TGTGCCAGCAGCTTGTCAGTGAACACTGAAGCTTTCTTT
CASSLSVNTEAFF
>TRBV6-2/TRBV6-3|TRBJ2-5|many|NA
TGTGCCAGCAGTTACGGGCGATTCCAAGAGACCCAGTACTTC
CASSYGRFQETQYF
>TRBV5-1|TRBJ2-3|NA|NA
TGCGCCAGCACCTCAGGAGGGATCACAGATACGCAGTATTTT
CASTSGGITDTQYF
>TRBV5-1|TRBJ1-4|many|TRBD1
TGCGCCAGCAGCTTTTCCGGGACAGGGGACGAAAAACTGTTTTTT
CASSFSGTGDEKLFF
>TRBV12-3/TRBV12-4|TRBJ2-7|NA|NA
TGTGCCAGCAGTTTGCAGGGCCCCAACTACGAGCAGTACTTC
CASSLQGPNYEQYF
>TRBV20-1|TRBJ2-3|few|TRBD1
TGCAGTGCTCCGATGGGACAGAGCACAGATACGCAGTATTTT
CSAPMGQSTDTQYF
>TRBV2|TRBJ1-5|NA|NA
TGTGCCAGCAGTCTACGGGCAGGGAATAGACCCCAGCATTTT
CASSLRAGNRPQHF
>TRBV11-3|TRBJ2-1|few|TRBD2
TGTGCCAGCAGCGCCCGGACTAGCGGGAGCAGGTACAATGAGCAGTTCTTC
CASSARTSGSRYNEQFF
>TRBV29-1|TRBJ1-2|few|NA
TGCAGCGTTGACCGGGCGAGCTACACCTTC
CSVDRASYTF
>TRBV5-6|TRBJ2-7|many|NA
TGTGCCAGCAGCTTGGGATCCTTGACTAACTACGAGCAGTACTTC
CASSLGSLTNYEQYF
>TRBV28|TRBJ2-7|NA|TRBD1
TGTGCCAGCAGTTTCAACTCGGGACAGCCGACCTACGAGCAGTACTTC
CASSFNSGQPTYEQYF
>TRBV28|TRBJ2-4|few|TRBD2
TGTGCCAGCACCCTAGCGGGAGGGCCGCCCAAAAACATTCAGTACTTC
CASTLAGGPPKNIQYF
>TRBV5-1|TRBJ1-1|few|NA
TGCGCCAGCAGCTTGGTGCAGGGTGGTAGGACTGAAGCTTTCTTT
CASSLVQGGRTEAFF
>TRBV19|TRBJ2-5|few|NA
TGTGCCAGTAGTATCCCAGGGGGGGAGACCCAGTACTTC
CASSIPGGETQYF
>TRBV6-2/TRBV6-3|TRBJ2-3|NA|NA
TGTGCCAGCAGTCCCCGGACCCTGAGGGCAGATACGCAGTATTTT
CASSPRTLRADTQYF
>TRBV4-2|TRBJ2-7|NA|NA
TGTGCCAGCAGCCAAGGGGAGCAGGCGAGCTACGAGCAGTACTTC
CASSQGEQASYEQYF
>TRBV7-9|TRBJ2-5|NA|TRBD2
TGTGCCAGCAGCTTAAGCTCCGGCGGGGGAGAGACCCAGTACTTC
CASSLSSGGGETQYF
>TRBV20-1|TRBJ1-3|few|NA
TGCAGTGCTAGAGGTTTCAGGTTAGATGGAAACACCATATATTTT
CSARGFRLDGNTIYF
>TRBV7-2|TRBJ2-1|NA|NA
TGTGCCAGCAGCCCACGCTACAATGAGCAGTTCTTC
CASSPRYNEQFF
>TRBV27|TRBJ2-1|NA|TRBD1
TGTGCCAGCAGTTCGGACAGGGCCTACAATGAGCAGTTCTTC
CASSSDRAYNEQFF